These T cell receptor beta chains were read from a single sample in a study of T-cell memory formation after mild COVID-19. TCRdb passed the 5' RACE reads through MiXCR, listing each CDR3 protein once. The data show under 300,000 distinct CDR3 sequences, 15% to 20% seen once. The sample comprised PBMCs or a T cell subset sorted from them (not recorded which). All receptors derive from a man aged 18 to 35 who had mild COVID-19 (a few samples of this study predate the infection). Cell type and time point are not known. The CDR3 runs from the conserved cysteine through the conserved F or W. The D gene is left open where the match is weak. Clone size, where shown, is once, few, many, or a class for clones that have expanded.

>NA|NA|TRBJ1-2|TRBV5-1
CASSLDVGYGYTF
TGCGCCAGCAGCTTGGATGTGGGATATGGCTACACCTTC
>NA|few|TRBJ1-2|TRBV7-2
CASSLHQGSYGYTF
TGTGCCAGCAGCTTACACCAGGGATCCTATGGCTACACCTTC
>TRBD1|few|TRBJ2-6|TRBV6-2/TRBV6-3
CASSYPGQVFSGANVLTF
TGTGCCAGCAGTTACCCGGGACAGGTTTTCTCTGGGGCCAACGTCCTGACTTTC
>NA|NA|TRBJ1-1|TRBV10-3
CATIGGGGKAFF
TGTGCCACAATTGGGGGAGGAGGGAAAGCTTTCTTT
>NA|NA|TRBJ1-2|TRBV20-1
CSARDRGSYGYTF
TGCAGTGCTAGAGACCGAGGTAGCTATGGCTACACCTTC
>NA|few|TRBJ2-4|TRBV4-3
CASSQRTAWDKNIQYF
TGCGCCAGCAGCCAACGTACCGCCTGGGACAAAAACATTCAGTACTTC
>TRBD2|NA|TRBJ2-4|TRBV7-9
CASSLGGTSGTWDIQYF
TGTGCCAGCAGCTTAGGAGGGACTAGCGGGACGTGGGACATTCAGTACTTC
>NA|NA|TRBJ1-1|TRBV21-1
CASMGFRTEAFF
TGTGCCAGCATGGGCTTTCGTACTGAAGCTTTCTTT
>NA|NA|TRBJ1-1|TRBV7-2
CASSFDRANTEAFF
TGTGCCAGCAGCTTCGACAGAGCGAACACTGAAGCTTTCTTT
>TRBD1|NA|TRBJ1-2|TRBV4-3
CASSQVRGTGGGGYTF
TGCGCCAGCAGCCAAGTTCGGGGGACAGGGGGCGGTGGCTACACCTTC
>NA|few|TRBJ1-5|TRBV7-2
CASSSSRGGNQPQHF
TGTGCCAGCAGCTCCAGCAGGGGTGGCAATCAGCCCCAGCATTTT
>NA|many|TRBJ2-5|TRBV12-3/TRBV12-4
CASSLSTSETQYF
TGTGCCAGCAGTTTAAGTACTTCAGAGACCCAGTACTTC
>NA|NA|TRBJ2-5|TRBV6-1
CASRGVVETQYF
TGTGCCAGCAGAGGGGTAGTGGAGACCCAGTACTTC
>TRBD1|few|TRBJ2-7|TRBV20-1
CSGGQGAREQYF
TGCAGTGGAGGACAGGGGGCGCGGGAGCAGTACTTC